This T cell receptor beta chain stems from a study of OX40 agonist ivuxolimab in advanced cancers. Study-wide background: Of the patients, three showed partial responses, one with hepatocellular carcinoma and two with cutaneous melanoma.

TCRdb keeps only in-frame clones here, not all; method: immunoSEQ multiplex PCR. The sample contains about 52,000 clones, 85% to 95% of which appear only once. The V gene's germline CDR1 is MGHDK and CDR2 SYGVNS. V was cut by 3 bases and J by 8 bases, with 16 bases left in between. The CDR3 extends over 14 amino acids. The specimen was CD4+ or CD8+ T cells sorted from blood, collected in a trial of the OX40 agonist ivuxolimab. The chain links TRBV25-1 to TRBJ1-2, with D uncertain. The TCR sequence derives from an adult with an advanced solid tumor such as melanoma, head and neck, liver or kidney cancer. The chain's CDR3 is CASSDYGLQRGYTF. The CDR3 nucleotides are TGTGCCAGCAGTGACTACGGACTCCAGCGGGGCTACACCTTC.